Listed below are T cell receptor beta chains from one sample, sequenced in a study of shared clonotypes between healthy human individuals. Generated by immunoSEQ multiplex PCR, the TCRdb table keeps only in-frame clones and is missing some. Among a few million clones listed, about 92% were seen once. Specimen: naive CD4+ T cells sorted from blood. The origin of the receptors is a man between 18 and 35 years old in good health. CDR3s include the opening cysteine and the closing phenylalanine or tryptophan. The D gene is left open where the match is weak. Rows may omit the clone size; those that give it use once, few, many or a size class.

v_gene,j_gene,d_gene,abundance,CDR3aa,CDR3nt
TRBV7-6,TRBJ2-5,TRBD2,once,CASSLPLAGGQETQYF,TGTGCCAGCAGCTTACCTCTAGCGGGGGGCCAAGAGACCCAGTACTTC
TRBV19,TRBJ1-5,.,.,CASSSLGGDNQPQHF,TGTGCCAGTAGTTCCCTCGGAGGAGACAATCAGCCCCAGCATTTT
TRBV29-1,TRBJ1-1,.,.,CSIWEAKDTEAFF,TGCAGCATTTGGGAGGCAAAGGACACTGAAGCTTTCTTT
TRBV20-1,TRBJ1-1,.,.,CSYFGTEAFF,TGCAGTTACTTCGGCACTGAAGCTTTCTTT
TRBV2,TRBJ1-2,TRBD1,.,CASRARTGGPGYTF,TGTGCCAGCAGAGCCAGAACAGGGGGCCCTGGCTACACCTTC
TRBV7-2,TRBJ2-1,TRBD2,.,CASRPWGAGGDNEQFF,TGTGCCAGCAGGCCCTGGGGAGCGGGAGGAGACAATGAGCAGTTCTTC
TRBV19,TRBJ1-5,.,.,CASSTLSSSNQPQHF,TGTGCCAGTAGTACCCTTAGCAGTAGCAATCAGCCCCAGCATTTT
TRBV5-5,TRBJ1-2,.,.,CASSLDRDYGYTF,TGTGCCAGCAGCTTGGACAGGGACTATGGCTACACCTTC
TRBV5-1,TRBJ1-4,TRBD1,.,CASSLEGTGIPNEKLFF,TGCGCCAGCAGCTTGGAGGGGACAGGGATACCTAATGAAAAACTGTTTTTT
TRBV5-4,TRBJ2-7,TRBD2,.,CASSSTSDYEQYF,TGTGCCAGCAGCTCGACTAGCGATTACGAGCAGTACTTC
TRBV9,TRBJ2-3,.,.,CASSTLLVGADTQYF,TGTGCCAGCAGCACACTCCTCGTGGGGGCAGATACGCAGTATTTT
TRBV11-2,TRBJ2-1,TRBD1,.,CASSLQGARKFF,TGTGCCAGCAGCCTACAGGGGGCGCGGAAGTTCTTC
TRBV28,TRBJ2-5,TRBD2,.,CASSPGGVRETQYF,TGTGCCAGCAGTCCGGGGGGGGTCAGGGAGACCCAGTACTTC
TRBV20-1,TRBJ2-7,.,.,CSASDGNEQYF,TGCAGTGCTAGCGACGGAAACGAGCAGTACTTC
TRBV7-2,TRBJ2-1,TRBD2,.,CASSFYGTSGNEQFF,TGTGCCAGCAGCTTTTACGGGACTAGCGGCAATGAGCAGTTCTTC
TRBV18,TRBJ2-1,TRBD2,.,CASSLTSGYNEQFF,TGTGCCAGCTCATTGACTAGCGGATACAATGAGCAGTTCTTC
TRBV15,TRBJ2-3,TRBD2,.,CATSRDQGTSRQITDTQYF,TGTGCCACCAGCAGAGATCAGGGGACTAGCAGACAAATCACAGATACGCAGTATTTT
TRBV7-2,TRBJ1-4,.,.,CASSLHLTNEKLFF,TGTGCCAGCAGCTTACATCTGACTAATGAAAAACTGTTTTTT
TRBV7-8,TRBJ1-1,.,.,CASSLVGYTEAFF,TGTGCCAGCAGCTTAGTTGGGTACACTGAAGCTTTCTTT
TRBV5-6,TRBJ1-5,.,.,CASSFGADSNQPQHF,TGTGCCAGCAGCTTTGGAGCCGATAGCAATCAGCCCCAGCATTTT
TRBV4-1,TRBJ1-2,.,.,CASSQGTGKSYGYTF,TGCGCCAGCAGCCAAGGCACAGGGAAATCGTATGGCTACACCTTC
TRBV30,TRBJ1-5,.,few,CAWGGGGGQPQHF,TGTGCCTGGGGCGGGGGGGGCGGTCAGCCCCAGCATTTT
TRBV9,TRBJ2-3,TRBD2,.,CASSGRTSGRSDTQYF,TGTGCCAGCAGCGGACGGACTAGCGGGAGATCAGATACGCAGTATTTT
TRBV5-1,TRBJ2-3,TRBD2,once,CASSEASGSVATDTQYF,TGCGCCAGCAGCGAGGCTAGCGGGAGCGTGGCCACAGATACGCAGTATTTT
TRBV6-5,TRBJ2-7,TRBD1,.,CASRYRDRGAYEQYF,TGTGCCAGCAGATACCGGGACAGGGGGGCCTACGAGCAGTACTTC
TRBV5-4,TRBJ2-3,.,.,CASSRDGSNTDTQYF,TGTGCCAGCAGCCGGGACGGTAGTAACACTGATACGCAGTATTTT
TRBV28,TRBJ2-4,.,.,CASSGEPNIGGIQYF,TGTGCCAGCAGTGGTGAACCCAACATCGGGGGCATTCAGTACTTC
TRBV27,TRBJ2-7,TRBD1,.,CASSLRQGPYEQYF,TGTGCCAGCAGTTTAAGACAGGGTCCCTACGAGCAGTACTTC
TRBV2,TRBJ1-4,.,.,CASGATTNEKLFF,TGTGCCAGCGGAGCCACAACTAATGAAAAACTGTTTTTT
TRBV2,TRBJ2-7,.,.,CARRASGVHEQYF,TGTGCCAGGCGGGCCTCAGGAGTCCACGAGCAGTACTTC
TRBV5-6,TRBJ2-1,TRBD1,.,CASSPVDRRSYNEQFF,TGTGCCAGCAGCCCGGTGGACAGGCGCTCCTACAATGAGCAGTTCTTC
TRBV10-1,TRBJ2-2,TRBD2,.,CATSIRGGTGELFF,TGCGCCACCAGCATACGGGGGGGCACCGGGGAGCTGTTTTTT
TRBV6-5,TRBJ2-7,.,.,CASSPAGFTYEQYF,TGTGCCAGCAGCCCCGCAGGGTTTACGTACGAGCAGTACTTC
TRBV7-9,TRBJ2-3,.,.,CASSLRSYTDTQYF,TGTGCCAGCAGCTTAAGGAGCTACACAGATACGCAGTATTTT
TRBV29-1,TRBJ2-3,.,.,CSVRSSLQRNTDTQYF,TGCAGCGTTAGGTCTAGCCTACAAAGGAACACAGATACGCAGTATTTT
TRBV27,TRBJ2-7,TRBD1,once,CASQKPGQAYEQYF,TGTGCCAGCCAAAAACCGGGACAGGCGTACGAGCAGTACTTC
TRBV6-5,TRBJ2-1,.,.,CASRHYNEQFF,TGTGCCAGCAGGCACTACAATGAGCAGTTCTTC
TRBV7-2,TRBJ1-6,.,.,CASSLERDSPLHF,TGTGCCAGCAGCTTAGAGCGCGATTCACCCCTCCACTTT
TRBV6-5,TRBJ2-6,TRBD1,.,CASSSGQGSGANVLTF,TGTGCCAGCAGTTCCGGACAGGGTTCTGGGGCCAACGTCCTGACTTTC
TRBV5-1,TRBJ1-1,.,.,CASSLEAPNTEAFF,TGCGCCAGCTCGCTGGAGGCTCCCAACACTGAAGCTTTCTTT
TRBV7-2,TRBJ2-1,TRBD2,.,CASSLRGTSGGRSYNEQFF,TGTGCCAGCAGCCTACGCGGGACTAGCGGGGGTCGCTCCTACAATGAGCAGTTCTTC
TRBV19,TRBJ1-4,.,.,CASSLDLTEKLFF,TGTGCCAGTAGCCTCGATCTGACTGAAAAACTGTTTTTT
TRBV5-4,TRBJ1-2,.,.,CASSLEGFDYGYTF,TGTGCCAGCAGCTTGGAGGGGTTTGACTATGGCTACACCTTC
TRBV18,TRBJ2-5,.,.,CASSPLSSQETQYF,TGTGCCAGCTCACCACTTTCCTCCCAAGAGACCCAGTACTTC
TRBV27,TRBJ2-5,.,.,CASSSLHRDQETQYF,TGTGCCAGCAGTTCCCTACACAGGGACCAAGAGACCCAGTACTTC
TRBV19,TRBJ1-4,.,.,CASSLLTGANEKLFF,TGTGCCAGTAGTCTCCTGACAGGAGCTAATGAAAAACTGTTTTTT
TRBV4-2,TRBJ2-2,TRBD2,once,CASSQAGLAGGPGTGELFF,TGTGCCAGCAGCCAGGCCGGACTAGCGGGGGGGCCGGGGACCGGGGAGCTGTTTTTT
TRBV18,TRBJ1-5,TRBD1,.,CASSPGQGDPPKDQPQHF,TGTGCCAGCTCACCTGGACAGGGGGATCCTCCAAAGGATCAGCCCCAGCATTTT
TRBV7-9,TRBJ2-7,.,.,CASSLAFQGYEQYF,TGTGCCAGCAGCTTGGCCTTTCAGGGGTACGAGCAGTACTTC